This TCR beta chain was sequenced during a study of OX40 agonist ivuxolimab in advanced cancers. The repertoire was sequenced with immunoSEQ multiplex PCR; TCRdb's copy has only in-frame clones and lacks some. The table has roughly 22,000 clones, about nine tenths seen once. The sample consisted of CD4+ or CD8+ T cells sorted from blood, taken in a trial of the OX40 agonist ivuxolimab. This receptor was taken from an adult with an advanced solid tumor such as melanoma, head and neck, liver or kidney cancer.

The CDR3 reads CASSLGVGTRRDEQFF. CDR3 coding DNA: TGTGCCAGCAGCTTGGGGGTTGGGACTAGGCGAGATGAGCAGTTCTTC. V is TRBV5-6 and J is TRBJ2-1; 8 bases map to TRBD2. The CDR3 has 16 amino acids. After removal of 0 bases from V and 8 bases from J, the junction contained 10 bases not matched to a gene. Germline V gene sequence: CDR1 SGHDT, CDR2 YYEEEE.